The T cell receptor beta chain under discussion was sequenced for a study of cytomegalovirus exposure and HLA in healthy donors. V lost 8 bases and J 7 bases, leaving 15 bases between the germline ends. The CDR3 is made up of 13 amino acids. The germline V gene encodes CDR1 MDHEN and CDR2 SYDVKM. The PCR used 60 Vbeta and 13 Jbeta primers. Sequenced by immunoSEQ multiplex PCR; TCRdb stores in-frame clones only, minus some. The sample has about 92,000 clones, almost 85% seen once. The study, taken as a whole, reports: Earlier analysis found most TCR beta V segments productive about 87% or about 30% of the time. A later analysis found that most CMV-associated TCR beta chains appeared HLA-restricted. TCR beta chain V- and J-gene trimming was linked, in a later analysis, to a missense variant in DCLRE1C.

This clone was detected once. The antigen remains undetermined. The sample was PBMCs. This TCR derives from a woman younger than 35 in good health and CMV-seropositive. This chain connects TRBV28 to TRBJ1-5, with D perhaps matching TRBD1 (5 bases). The CDR3 DNA follows: TGTGCCAGCGGAAACGTGGGGGGACAGCCCCAGCATTTT. It is translated as CASGNVGGQPQHF.